This T cell receptor beta chain appears in the sequencing data of a study of shared clonotypes between healthy human individuals. General study points: With a handful of donors compared, about 5.2% of naive CD4 clonotypes were shared.

Of note for this clone: Antigen: not known.

Generated by immunoSEQ multiplex PCR, the TCRdb table keeps only in-frame clones and is missing some. Altogether about 2 million clones are present, 85% to 95% being singletons, with the ten largest covering more than 0.1%. This TCR came from a man between 18 and 35 years old in good health. Sequencing was carried out using naive CD4+ T cells sorted from blood. Regarding subset: CD45RA+ positively selected.

The CDR3 loop is CTGSRGQASSYEQYF. The CDR3 region has the DNA TGCACCGGCAGCCGGGGACAGGCGAGCTCCTACGAGCAGTACTTC. The rearrangement joins TRBV5-1 to TRBJ2-7; 8 positions match TRBD1. CDR1 is SGHRS and CDR2 is YFSETQ in the germline V gene. The CDR3 is 15 amino acids.